Listed below are T cell receptor beta chains from one sample, sequenced in a study of shared clonotypes between healthy human individuals. Sequenced by immunoSEQ multiplex PCR; TCRdb stores in-frame clones only, minus some. The table lists millions of clones, 90% to 95% of them singletons, with more than 0.1% in the top ten. Sequencing was done on a sample of naive CD4+ T cells sorted from blood. These receptors were obtained from a man between 18 and 35 years old in good health. Each CDR3 is given with its conserved first and last residue. The D gene is left open where the match is weak. For some rows the clone size is stated as once, few or many, or as a class when expanded; others skip it.

v_gene	abundance	d_gene	j_gene	CDR3nt	CDR3aa
TRBV27	.	TRBD2	TRBJ2-5	TGTGGTAGCGCTAGCGGGGGTAACCAAGAGACCCAGTACTTC	CGSASGGNQETQYF
TRBV6-5	.	TRBD2	TRBJ2-1	TGTGCCAGCACCTATTTAGCGGGAGCCAATGAGCAGTTCTTC	CASTYLAGANEQFF
TRBV6-5	.	.	TRBJ1-2	TGTGCCAGCTCGAGGGAGTCTAACTATGGCTACACCTTC	CASSRESNYGYTF
TRBV5-4	.	.	TRBJ1-1	TGTGCCAGCAGACTAGATGGGGCGAACACTGAAGCTTTCTTT	CASRLDGANTEAFF
TRBV7-9	many	.	TRBJ1-1	TGTGCCAGCAGCTTAGATATGAACACTGAAGCTTTCTTT	CASSLDMNTEAFF
TRBV6-6	once	TRBD1	TRBJ2-1	TGTGCCAGCAGGGACCGGGACAGTGGGGTCTACAATGAGCAGTTCTTC	CASRDRDSGVYNEQFF
TRBV2	.	.	TRBJ1-3	TGTGCCAGCAGTACTACCGGGGTTTCAGGAAACACCATATATTTT	CASSTTGVSGNTIYF
TRBV18	.	.	TRBJ2-2	TGTGCCAGCTCTCTTAGCGGAGCGAACACCGGGGAGCTGTTTTTT	CASSLSGANTGELFF
TRBV4-3	.	.	TRBJ2-7	TGCGCCAGCAGCTTACTTGCTTTCTACGAGCAGTACTTC	CASSLLAFYEQYF
TRBV7-3	.	TRBD1	TRBJ2-3	TGTGCCAGCAGCTTAACCGGACAGGGTAGTCTAGGTCACACAGATACGCAGTATTTT	CASSLTGQGSLGHTDTQYF
TRBV6-6	.	.	TRBJ1-1	TGTGCCAGCAGTTACCAGGAAATAGGGACAGAAGCTTTCTTT	CASSYQEIGTEAFF
TRBV28	.	.	TRBJ2-3	TGTGCCACCAGTCCCCCGGGGAGGAGCACAGATACGCAGTATTTT	CATSPPGRSTDTQYF
TRBV30	.	.	TRBJ1-6	TGTGCCTGGGAGTCCGGGACTTACGACCCAATTGGGTCACCCCTCCACTTT	CAWESGTYDPIGSPLHF
TRBV6-1	.	.	TRBJ1-5	TGTGCCAGCAGGGCCGGACAGAACAATCAGCCCCAGCATTTT	CASRAGQNNQPQHF
TRBV6-1	.	.	TRBJ2-7	TGTGCCAGCAGGATGGGGGTGGGAGGATACGAGCAGTACTTC	CASRMGVGGYEQYF
TRBV15	.	.	TRBJ2-7	TGTGCCACCAGCCAACTTGGACAGTCCTACGAGCAGTACTTC	CATSQLGQSYEQYF
TRBV7-8	.	TRBD2	TRBJ2-7	TGTGCCAGCAGCCCCGGACTAGCGGGAGGTTCCTACGAGCAGTACTTC	CASSPGLAGGSYEQYF